Below, 18 T cell receptor beta chains from the same sample are listed, as sequenced in a study of breast tumors, draining lymph nodes, adjacent tissues. TCRdb used MiXCR to reprocess the multiplex PCR reads, holding one entry per CDR3 protein. Here the sample spans around 25,000 distinct CDR3 sequences, under 30% being singletons. What was sequenced was breast tumor tissue. The receptors here all came from a female donor with breast cancer. Some clones in this sample may be carry-over from other donors' samples.

There are many counts of this clonotype. The chain carries TRBV5-1 and TRBJ2-1; D unclear. V lost 0 bases and J 6 bases, leaving 16 bases between the germline ends. This CDR3 has 16 residues. Germline assignment: CDR1 SGHRS and CDR2 YFSETQ. In DNA, the CDR3 is TGCGCCAGCAGCTTGGCCCCTGGAGTAGCCCTCAATGAGCAGTTCTTC. Its protein is CASSLAPGVALNEQFF.

The chain has TRBV28 and TRBJ2-1, with D maybe TRBD2 (6 bases). In germline, CDR1 is MDHEN, CDR2 SYDVKM. The CDR3 runs to 14 residues. The V and J ends lost 5 bases and 4 bases respectively, with 12 bases between them. This CDR3 reads CASSPLAQYNEQFF. The CDR3 nucleotides read TGTGCCAGCAGTCCGCTAGCGCAATACAATGAGCAGTTCTTC.

This clonotype was detected ten times or more. This sequence joins TRBV24-1 and TRBJ2-1, with 11 bases matching TRBD2. This CDR3 has 15 amino acids. J was trimmed by 10 bases and V by 4 bases; bases with no gene match: 8. CDR1 and CDR2 from the germline V gene are KGHDR and SFDVKD. This chain's CDR3 is CATSEGTSGYPEQFF. In DNA form, the CDR3 reads TGTGCCACCAGTGAGGGGACTAGCGGATACCCCGAGCAGTTCTTC.

On this clonotype itself: Being one base from a much bigger clone, this may be a read error. V usage is TRBV3-1 and J usage is TRBJ1-2; a weak D match, TRBD1 (6 bases). V gave up 4 bases and J gave up 4 bases, with 13 bases separating them. CDR1 and CDR2 (germline): LGHDT, YNNKEL (reference sequence). The CDR3 consists of 14 residues. This chain's CDR3 is CASSPGPRGYGYTF. In DNA, the CDR3 is TGTGCCAGCAGCCCAGGGCCCAGGGGCTATGGCTACACCTTC.

A remark on this clonotype: A much more abundant neighbour one base away suggests this may be a read error. The V gene is TRBV10-2, the J gene TRBJ2-1; 8 nucleotides align to TRBD2. V dropped 10 bases and J dropped 11; count of bases not matched to a gene: 22. The CDR3 consists of 16 residues. Germline CDR1 reads WSHSY; CDR2 reads SAAADI. CDR3 sequence (DNA): TGCGCCACCATGAGGAGGCTAGCGGGCTATAACGGTAAGCAGTTCTTC. It translates to CATMRRLAGYNGKQFF.

In its sample, this clonotype was seen many times. This rearrangement joins TRBV19 to TRBJ1-2; D is uncertain. CDR1 is LNHDA, CDR2 SQIVND, per germline (reference sequence). V lost 7 bases, J lost 8 bases, and 14 bases lay in between. The CDR3 extends over 12 amino acids. CDR3 residues: CASNGAMGGYTF. The CDR3 DNA sequence: TGTGCCAGTAATGGCGCTATGGGAGGCTACACCTTC.

This clonotype was observed many times. The chain couples TRBV2 to TRBJ2-1; possible D gene TRBD2, 6 bases. Trimming took off 5 bases at V and 0 bases at J, with 14 bases between the two ends. This CDR3 has 16 amino acids. From germline, CDR1 is SNHLY and CDR2 FYNNEI. The CDR3 reads CASSPNPGVSYNEQFF. As DNA, the CDR3 is TGTGCCAGCAGTCCCAACCCGGGGGTCTCCTACAATGAGCAGTTCTTC.

The V and J genes are TRBV18 and TRBJ1-1; D call uncertain. The germline V and J ends were trimmed by 4 bases and 6 bases, with 6 bases remaining between them. The CDR3 runs 11 residues. The germline V gene encodes CDR1 KGHSH and CDR2 LQKENI. The CDR3 loop is CASSLGPEAFF. CDR3 in DNA: TGTGCCAGCTCACTCGGCCCTGAAGCTTTCTTT.

Ten or more counts support this clonotype. The chain links TRBV5-8 to TRBJ1-2; 11 positions agree with TRBD1. With 4 bases clipped from V and 8 bases from J, the junction kept 4 bases outside the gene matches. There are 13 residues in the CDR3. Germline V gene lookup returns CDR1 SGHTS and CDR2 YDEGEE. The CDR3 region is CASSPDRGRGYTF. The CDR3, as DNA: TGTGCCAGCAGCCCGGACAGGGGGCGAGGCTACACCTTC.

This clonotype has a count of ten or more. This sequence joins TRBV5-1 and TRBJ2-2, with 9 nucleotides matching TRBD2. From germline, CDR1 is SGHRS and CDR2 YFSETQ. The CDR3 loop spans 13 amino acids. Germline trimming cut 5 bases from V and 6 bases from J; bases unmatched to any gene: 2. The CDR3 DNA follows: TGCGCCAGCAGGGTAGCGGGAGCCGGGGAGCTGTTTTTT. As protein: CASRVAGAGELFF.

This clonotype was counted at least ten times. The gene calls are TRBV27 and TRBJ2-7; D gene ambiguous. The CDR3 sequence is 13 residues long. Trimming cost V 8 bases and J 6 bases, with 17 bases left between them. Germline V gives CDR1 MNHEY, CDR2 SMNVEV (reference sequence). In DNA, the CDR3 is TGTGCCAGCGCTTTGGGCCTTTCGGGCGAGCAGTACTTC. The encoded protein is CASALGLSGEQYF.

This clonotype was seen a handful of times. The chain carries TRBV2 and TRBJ1-4; D not resolved. The germline V and J ends were trimmed by 10 bases and 12 bases, with 30 bases remaining between them. Germline V gives CDR1 SNHLY, CDR2 FYNNEI. The CDR3 covers 16 residues. The CDR3 spells CATTTWDRARPQELFF. The DNA for the CDR3 is TGTGCCACTACAACATGGGATCGGGCCCGACCTCAAGAACTGTTTTTT.

This clonotype was observed at least ten times. The CDR3 nucleotides are TGTGCCACCAGTGGGGACAGGGGGCACTCTGGGGCCAACGTCCTGACTTTC. This codes for CATSGDRGHSGANVLTF. V is TRBV24-1 and J is TRBJ2-6, with 12 positions matching TRBD1. V lost 5 bases to trimming and J lost 0 bases; unmatched junction nucleotides: 1. Germline CDR1 is KGHDR and CDR2 is SFDVKD. This CDR3 has 17 amino acids.

Worth noting for this clonotype: This may arise from a read error, as a much more abundant clone is one base away. The rearrangement links TRBV28 to TRBJ2-5; 8 nucleotides agree with TRBD1. The CDR3 spans 14 residues. The germline gives CDR1 MDHEN, CDR2 SYDVKM. Trimming at V came to 7 bases and at J to 7 bases, leaving 11 bases not matched to a gene. The CDR3 nucleotides are TGTGCCAGCACCAAGGCAGGGGGCCTAGGGACCCAGTACTTC. This encodes CASTKAGGLGTQYF.

This clonotype was recorded at least ten times. The chain couples TRBV13 to TRBJ2-7; TRBD2 aligns across 12 bases. The junction had 6 bases not matched to a gene; V was cut back by 4 bases and J by 5 bases. The CDR3 sequence is 15 residues long. The germline V gene has CDR1 PRHDT and CDR2 FYEKMQ (reference sequence). CDR3 in amino acids: CASSSTSGSAHEQYF. CDR3 nucleotide sequence: TGTGCCAGCAGCTCGACTAGCGGGAGTGCCCACGAGCAGTACTTC.

This clonotype was counted ten times or more. The chain couples TRBV6-1 to TRBJ2-2; D is ambiguous. The germline V gene has CDR1 MNHNS and CDR2 SASEGT. V was trimmed by 3 bases and J by 3 bases, leaving 8 bases between them. The CDR3 loop spans 14 amino acids. The CDR3 loop reads CASSDWGYTGELFF. The CDR3 nucleotides read TGTGCCAGCAGTGACTGGGGATACACCGGGGAGCTGTTTTTT.

The chain has TRBV6-5 and TRBJ1-2; 9 nucleotides line up with TRBD1. With V trimmed by 6 bases and J by 8 bases, 10 bases remained unmatched. Germline CDR1 is MNHEY and CDR2 is SVGAGI. The CDR3 loop spans 14 amino acids. CDR3 amino acids: CASSLQQGARGYTF. DNA for the CDR3: TGTGCCAGCAGCCTTCAACAGGGGGCGAGGGGCTACACCTTC.

This clonotype was recorded at least ten times. The genes are TRBV10-2 and TRBJ2-7, with TRBD1 matching 9 bases. Germline V gene sequence: CDR1 WSHSY, CDR2 SAAADI. The CDR3 covers 14 residues. V shed 5 bases, J shed 7 bases, and the junction held 9 bases outside the gene matches. In DNA form, the CDR3 reads TGCGCCAGCAGTATACAGGGGGCCGGGAATGAGCAGTACTTC. This gives the protein CASSIQGAGNEQYF.